The T cell receptor beta chain described here comes from a study of CD8+ T cells in alopecia areata. Study details: Treated patients swallowed 5 to 10 mg of oral tofacitinib twice daily.

The CDR3 contains 15 residues. The germline CDR1 and CDR2 sequences are LNHDA and SQIVND (reference sequence). V shed 7 bases and J shed 3 bases, with 15 bases lying between them. cDNA prepared by RNA extraction and subsequent reverse transcription served as the template for sequencing. Sequenced by immunoSEQ multiplex PCR; TCRdb stores in-frame clones only, minus some. The table shows about 140,000 clones, with approximately 51% occurring only once. Samples from alopecia areata patients were lesional scalp punch biopsies and peripheral blood. V and J are TRBV19 and TRBJ2-2; D is uncertain. The receptor's source is a human donor with alopecia areata. The starting material was CD4+ T cells sorted from blood, obtained at week 0. The CDR3: CASIPTVRYTGELFF. The CDR3 DNA sequence: TGTGCCAGTATCCCGACGGTGCGATACACCGGGGAGCTGTTTTTT.